The 14 T cell receptor beta chains reported below all come from one sample, sequenced in a study of cytomegalovirus exposure and HLA in healthy donors. The PCR was carried out with 60 Vbeta primers and 13 Jbeta primers. Produced via immunoSEQ multiplex PCR; TCRdb's table is partial and in-frame only. The sample lists 150,000 to 200,000 clones; roughly 80% were seen once. Sequenced input: PBMCs. The receptors come from a male donor in good health and CMV-seropositive.

The chain is built from TRBV30 and TRBJ2-7, with TRBD2 matching 8 bases. This CDR3 has 14 residues. The V and J ends lost 1 base and 4 bases, in that order; junction bases with no gene match: 6. CDR1 and CDR2 from the germline V gene are GTSNPN and SVGIG (reference sequence). Here the CDR3 DNA reads TGTGCCTGGAGTGGAACTAGCGGATTATACGAGCAGTACTTC. Translated, it gives CAWSGTSGLYEQYF.

V gene TRBV19 combines with J gene TRBJ2-7, with 9 positions matching TRBD1. Germline V gene data show CDR1 as LNHDA and CDR2 as SQIVND (reference sequence). The CDR3 runs 13 residues. V shed 5 bases and J 9 bases; nucleotides not matched to a gene: 8. CDR3 amino acids: CASSASDRGGQYF. CDR3 bases: TGTGCCAGTAGTGCTTCGGACAGGGGCGGGCAGTACTTC.

The rearrangement uses TRBV5-1 and TRBJ2-5; D possibly corresponds to TRBD1 (6 bases). CDR1 SGHRS and CDR2 YFSETQ come from the germline V gene. This CDR3 has 14 residues. Between the trimmed V and J ends, which lost 2 bases and 5 bases, there was a span of 13 bases. The DNA for the CDR3 is TGCGCCAGCAGCTTTGCAGGGGCCGGGGAGACCCAGTACTTC. Translation: CASSFAGAGETQYF.

The rearrangement uses TRBV29-1 and TRBJ1-2, with TRBD1 matching 9 bases. In germline, CDR1 is SQVTM, CDR2 ANQGSEA. Trimming cost V 7 bases and J 4 bases; bases outside gene matches: 16. This CDR3 is 16 amino acids long. The CDR3 here is CSAIFLGTGQGYGYTF. The CDR3, as DNA: TGCAGCGCCATTTTTCTGGGGACAGGGCAAGGCTATGGCTACACCTTC.

The gene calls are TRBV28 and TRBJ2-2, with 8 bases that match TRBD1. The CDR3 covers 13 residues. After removal of 6 bases from V and 7 bases from J, the junction contained 4 bases not matched to a gene. The germline V gene encodes CDR1 MDHEN and CDR2 SYDVKM. CDR3 in amino acids: CASSSGQDGELFF. CDR3 nucleotides: TGTGCCAGCAGCTCGGGACAGGACGGGGAGCTGTTTTTT.

The CDR3 bases are TGTGCCTGGAGTGACAGGGGCGCGGAGACCCAGTACTTC. Translation gives CAWSDRGAETQYF. The chain recombines TRBV30 with TRBJ2-5; 7 nucleotides match TRBD1. This CDR3 is 13 amino acids long. The ends lost 1 base at V and 5 bases at J; junction bases unmatched: 4. Germline CDR1 GTSNPN, CDR2 SVGIG (reference sequence). The full variable domain, with the rest looked up from reference TRBV30 and TRBJ2-5, is SQTIHQWPATLVQPVGSPLSLECTVEGTSNPNLYWYRQAAGRGLQLLFYSVGIGQISSEVPQNLSASRPQDRQFILSSKKLLLSDSGFYLCAWSDRGAETQYFGPGTRLLVL.

The chain links TRBV7-2 to TRBJ1-3; unclear D gene. V dropped 5 bases and J dropped 0 bases, with 5 bases sitting between them. Germline lookup yields CDR1 SGHTA and CDR2 FQGNSA. This CDR3 region has 13 residues. The CDR3 nucleotides are TGTGCCAGCAGCCGAGACTCTGGAAACACCATATATTTT. Protein: CASSRDSGNTIYF. Drawing the rest from reference TRBV7-2 and TRBJ1-3, the complete variable domain is GAGVSQSPSNKVTEKGKDVELRCDPISGHTALYWYRQSLGQGLEFLIYFQGNSAPDKSGLPSDRFSAERTGGSVSTLTIQRTQQEDSAVYLCASSRDSGNTIYFGEGSWLTVV.

The rearrangement links TRBV6-6 to TRBJ1-5; 7 bases line up with TRBD1. V lost 5 bases and J lost 0; bases outside the gene matches: 4. Germline CDR1 and CDR2: MNHNY and SVGAGI (reference sequence). The CDR3 loop spans 15 amino acids. For the CDR3, the DNA is TGTGCCAGCAGTCAGGGGGAAAATAGCAATCAGCCCCAGCATTTT. It yields the protein CASSQGENSNQPQHF.

The rearrangement uses TRBV6-1 and TRBJ1-5; TRBD1 is a possible D gene (6 bases). Per germline, CDR1 MNHNS and CDR2 SASEGT. The CDR3 runs 14 residues. Trimming pared 0 bases from V and 6 bases from J, leaving 9 bases between. CDR3 coding DNA: TGTGCCAGCAGTGAAGCTGGGGGCGGTCAGCCCCAGCATTTT. Its protein is CASSEAGGGQPQHF.

This chain connects TRBV27 to TRBJ2-2; 9 bases fit TRBD1. CDR3 length equals 14 residues. Looked up from germline, CDR1 is MNHEY and CDR2 is SMNVEV (reference sequence). Losses at the gene ends were 6 bases for V and 1 base for J; bases not matched to a gene: 0. CDR3 loop: CASRGQGNTGELFF. In DNA, the CDR3 is TGTGCCAGCAGGGGACAGGGGAACACCGGGGAGCTGTTTTTT.

This clone has a handful of counts. The CDR3 DNA reads as TGTGCCACCAGCTGGGGACTAGCGGGGGCCCTGAACACCGGGGAGCTGTTTTTT. As protein: CATSWGLAGALNTGELFF. This chain joins TRBV15 and TRBJ2-2; TRBD2 matches at 14 bases. Germline V lookup: CDR1 LNHNV, CDR2 YYDKDF (reference sequence). J gave up 1 base and V 5 bases, and 6 bases lay outside the gene matches. This CDR3 spans 18 amino acids.

J is TRBJ2-2 and V is TRBV7-6; 14 nucleotides agree with TRBD2. The CDR3 is made up of 14 amino acids. Per the germline V gene, CDR1 is SGHVS and CDR2 is FNYEAQ. The ends lost 8 bases at V and 7 bases at J; junction bases unmatched: 3. This CDR3 is CASSGTSGGGELFF. The CDR3 nucleotides read TGTGCCAGCTCCGGGACTAGCGGGGGCGGGGAGCTGTTTTTT.

On this clone: The identical CDR3 is also encoded by other nucleotide sequences in the sample. The V call is TRBV18, the J call TRBJ2-5; D gene unclear. Germline V gene data show CDR1 as KGHSH and CDR2 as LQKENI. The CDR3 is 13 amino acids. Trimming left V 3 bases short and J 5 bases short, with 10 bases between. As DNA, the CDR3 is TGTGCCAGCTCACCCCCGGGTTTGGAGACCCAGTACTTC. Translating it yields CASSPPGLETQYF.

For the CDR3, the DNA is TGTGCCAGTAGTATAGATCAATATGGGGGCATGGACGAGCAGTACTTC. Translation gives CASSIDQYGGMDEQYF. The V gene is TRBV19, the J gene TRBJ2-7, with a weak D call TRBD1 (6 bases). Germline CDR1 LNHDA, CDR2 SQIVND (reference sequence). Trimming stripped 0 bases from V and 5 bases from J, with 17 bases between. This CDR3 comprises 16 residues.